This TCR beta chain comes out of a study of blood T cell repertoires in COVID-19. Looking at the study overall: PBMCs, B-cell-depleted T cells, or T cells were the source of the cDNA or gDNA that made up the material.

Seattle researchers signed up patients amid active infection and tracked them longitudinally. Trimming removed 3 bases from V and 6 bases from J, with 13 bases in between. The CDR3 is made up of 13 amino acids. The germline gives CDR1 DFQATT, CDR2 SNEGSKA (reference sequence). In the authors' methods: Estimation of nucleated cell counts relied on the amplification of reference gene primers. TCRdb's copy holds only in-frame clones and misses some; the assay was immunoSEQ multiplex PCR. From that table come the V and J calls and clone size; the DNA was used to work out D and trimming. The sample consists of a few hundred thousand clones, 88% of them appearing once.

The TCR originated in a man in his fifties or sixties with COVID-19, enrolled during active disease. Sequencing was carried out using peripheral blood. The chain carries TRBV20-1 and TRBJ2-3; D perhaps matches TRBD1 (5 bases). The CDR3 is CSASGDSQDTQYF. The CDR3 nucleotides are TGCAGTGCTAGTGGCGACAGTCAGGATACGCAGTATTTT.